Reported below is one T cell receptor (beta chain). This clonotype was picked up a small number of times. Its specific antigen is unknown. The sample holds no much larger clone one base away, and base qualities are not on file. The data are from a study of Graves' ophthalmopathy and Graves' hyperthyroidism listed by TCRdb under 2018. Turning to the overall study: Peripheral blood was collected at initial diagnosis, before any treatment. To explore V-J signatures distinguishing ophthalmopathy from hyperthyroidism, a discovery set of under 110 patients (roughly 45 ophthalmopathy, roughly 60 stable hyperthyroidism) was enrolled. To tell Graves' ophthalmopathy apart from Graves' hyperthyroidism, and to predict which patients would progress to ophthalmopathy, the study relied on TCR beta repertoire signatures. The 100 or so discovery patients were randomly split 7:3 into training and test sets. In total, 120 to 150 blood samples were TCR-sequenced: some 43 ophthalmopathy, 75 hyperthyroidism and some 17 hyperthyroidism-to-ophthalmopathy patients. For independent validation, a separate cohort was made up of some 18 hyperthyroidism patients plus 17 patients who later progressed from hyperthyroidism to ophthalmopathy. In over 5 hyperthyroidism patients, the T-cell repertoires found in thyroid tissue were compared with those found in blood. After sampling, hyperthyroidism patients received methimazole starting at 30 mg daily, and ophthalmopathy patients received high-dose intravenous methylprednisolone.

Study-wide conclusions, independent of this receptor: In cross-validation, the 13-signature model distinguished ophthalmopathy from stable hyperthyroidism with about 87% sensitivity and about 84% specificity, and in the test set the corresponding values were about 80% and 75%. Sample size was not statistically predetermined, and group allocation was not concealed from the investigators. In validation, the model predicted ophthalmopathy progression with 55% to 71% sensitivity and roughly 72% specificity; some 13 predicted patients were CT-confirmed with GO in a median of approximately six months. Most of the expanded thyroid clonotypes with a frequency above 0.001 were also detected in blood, and it was suggested that the thyroid immune response may be reflected by blood repertoires.

A patient counted as having stable hyperthyroidism if there was no progression to ophthalmopathy within 18 months of follow-up. Patients with hyperthyroidism were aged 18 to 65 years, had been newly diagnosed, and had a disease duration of less than 2 months. Anyone with other autoimmune diseases, uncontrolled infections, pregnancy or lactation was excluded from the study. Diagnosis relied on clinical symptoms, serum thyroxine, TRAb, thyroid ultrasound and orbital computed tomography. PBMCs were isolated from about 10 ml of fresh peripheral blood by Ficoll-Paque density gradient centrifugation. Total RNA was extracted with Trizol reagent and quality-checked on an Agilent 2100 Bioanalyzer. For repertoire sequencing, the TCR beta CDR3 regions were amplified from RNA transcripts. The first round was an RT-PCR using HTBI primers with the Qiagen OneStep RT-PCR kit, and this first round was followed by a second-round multiplex PCR, then size selection and purification. Libraries were sequenced on an Illumina HiSeq2000 using paired-end 100 bp reads. On the study's bioinformatics: Reads were processed with SOAPnuke, discarding reads with adapters, uncalled bases, mean Phred below 15, or no exact constant-primer or identifier match. COPE v1.2.5 was used to merge the high-quality paired reads. Each unique nucleotide sequence was treated as a clonotype, and MiTCR v1.1 was used to align the clonotypes to the IMGT TRB V, D and J references. Only V-J combinations with frequency above 0.0001 were analysed, covering approximately 99% of repertoires. A TCR clonal expansion and chaos score per V-J combination was defined as the ratio of F50 clonal expansion to chaos observed in the TCRdist matrix. Welch's t-statistics and random forest were used to reduce the features to 10 to 15 V-J combinations, which were then used as input to a naive Bayes classifier. The Morisita-Horn index was used to measure how similar the thyroid and blood repertoires were. In-frame beta chains were kept once TCRdb had trimmed the public reads at Q25 with fastp and called clones with MiXCR. Rows matching on CDR3 protein sequence are summarized as one entry with the most common DNA and genes. These V and J calls originate from TCRdb's pipeline instead of the authors' own analysis. This sample has roughly 610,000 distinct CDR3 sequences in its table, and 22% of those were observed once. The ten largest clones add up to approximately 7% of the sample.

As encoded in the germline V gene, CDR1 is KGHDR while CDR2 is SFDVKD. The CDR3 measures 17 amino acids from cysteine to phenylalanine. Here the CDR3 DNA is all that survives: 51 bases in frame from base 1. V is pared back by 7 bases and J by 10 bases, with 25 bases lying between the germline termini. Recombination connected TRBV24-1 to TRBJ1-6, and possibly TRBD1, on 6 matching bases. The sequencing sample was made of peripheral blood. The clonotype was recovered from a woman between 18 and 30 years old with stable Graves' hyperthyroidism. Some clones in this sample may be carry-over from other donors' samples. Donor details come from another sample of the same person, matched by shared clones. The base sequence is TGTGCCACCAGGAGGGGCCGGGCGCAGGGGAACTGCTCACCCCTCCACTTT. It is translated as CATRRGRAQGNCSPLHF.